The source of this T cell receptor (beta chain) is a study of blood T cell repertoires in COVID-19. About the research overall: Recovered status in Cohort 3 required two negative PCRs, clearance, or symptom resolution. Samples came from the United States, Italy and Spain, spanning acute and convalescent COVID-19.

The table came from immunoSEQ multiplex PCR; TCRdb's copy has only in-frame clones and leaves some out. The sample lists over 200,000 clones; about 90% were seen once. Everyone who took part was roughly 18 to 95 years old, and they came from 24 US areas. Assignment of participants to cohorts was predicated upon participant-reported clinical history. The CDR3 covers 15 residues. V was cut by 6 bases and J by 0 bases, with 9 bases left in between. From germline, CDR1 is MRHNA and CDR2 SNTAGT. This clonotype was obtained from a woman between 50 and 59 years old in a cohort exposed to, infected with or recovered from COVID-19 (not recorded which). Sequencing used PBMCs or T cells enriched from blood (not recorded which). This chain connects TRBV6-4 to TRBJ1-6; D gene ambiguous. The CDR3 nucleotides read TGTGCCAGCAGGACGGAGAGCTCCTATAATTCACCCCTCCACTTT. Its protein product is CASRTESSYNSPLHF.